This section outlines one T cell receptor beta chain sequence together with its context. Clones were sequenced by immunoSEQ multiplex PCR, and TCRdb holds only the in-frame ones, with some missing. The table includes 78,000 or so clones, roughly 91% detected once. The record originates from a study of technical replicates of blood from a handful of donors. The CDR3 runs 11 residues. Trimming pared 8 bases from V and 4 bases from J, leaving 9 bases between. CDR1 is MNHEY and CDR2 is SMNVEV in the germline V gene (reference sequence). The chain carries TRBV27 and TRBJ2-7, with a possible D match to TRBD2 (5 bases). The receptor was derived from a human donor in good health. Some clones in this sample may be carry-over from other donors' samples. Sequenced input: T cells isolated from PBMCs. Here the CDR3 reads CASSSLYEQYF. The CDR3 nucleotides are TGTGCCAGCTCTAGCCTTTACGAGCAGTACTTC.